The 23 T cell receptor beta chains presented below share a single source sample, sequenced in a study of blood T cell repertoires in COVID-19 (dated by TCRdb to 2020 to 2022). Library preparation employed the immunoSEQ multiplex PCR assay. The table comes from immuneACCESS by way of TCRdb, which keeps in-frame sequences with V and J called. Part of the clones is missing from these tables; in studies checked, under half for an unresolved V gene and the rest for unknown reasons. The sample table lists approximately 45,000 clones, 65% to 90% of them with a count of one. The ten largest clones take up around 3.2% of the sample. Sequenced material: peripheral blood. These receptors originate from a woman of 80 years or more with acute or convalescent COVID-19.

This chain connects TRBV3-1 (or the pseudogene TRBV3-2) to TRBJ1-1; possibly TRBD1 for D (5 bases). This CDR3 comprises 14 residues. The V end was cut by 4 bases, the J end by 3 bases, with 12 bases between. Germline assignment: CDR1 LGHDT and CDR2 YNNKEL (reference sequence). This chain's CDR3 is CASSRGTRDTEAFF. The CDR3 DNA is TGTGCCAGCAGCCGAGGGACTCGGGACACTGAAGCTTTCTTT.

The chain has TRBV6-5 and TRBJ1-1; no reliable D call. The CDR3 spans 13 residues. Germline loops: CDR1 MNHEY, CDR2 SVGAGI. Trimming left V 7 bases short and J 1 base short, with 10 bases between. The CDR3 here is CASTAWPNTEAFF. Here the CDR3 DNA reads TGTGCCAGCACCGCCTGGCCGAACACTGAAGCTTTCTTT.

The chain uses TRBV12-3 or TRBV12-4 and TRBJ1-4; tentative D call: TRBD1 (6 bases). Trimming removed 7 bases at V and 8 bases at J, with 14 bases between. The CDR3 totals 13 residues. CDR3 in DNA: TGTGCCAGCAATCCTGGGACATCCGAAAAACTGTTTTTT. Its translation is CASNPGTSEKLFF.

CDR3 region: CASSGGRDIYGYTF. The CDR3 DNA sequence: TGTGCCAGCAGCGGGGGGAGGGACATCTATGGCTACACCTTC. The genes are TRBV9 and TRBJ1-2; maybe TRBD1 (6 bases). Germline CDR1 is SGDLS and CDR2 is YYNGEE. This CDR3 has 14 residues. V lost 3 bases, J lost 4 bases, and 13 bases lay in between.

The chain recombines TRBV9 with TRBJ1-1; possibly TRBD1 for D (5 bases). CDR1 is SGDLS, CDR2 YYNGEE, per germline. Trimming took 4 bases from V and 6 from J, leaving 16 bases between them. CDR3 size: 14 residues. The CDR3 here is CASSPGVGGAEAFF. Written as DNA, the CDR3 is TGTGCCAGCAGCCCCGGAGTTGGAGGGGCTGAAGCTTTCTTT.

The chain carries TRBV3-1 (or the pseudogene TRBV3-2) and TRBJ1-2; D is unresolved. Trimming stripped 3 bases from V and 5 bases from J, with 4 bases between. Per the germline V gene, CDR1 is LGHDT and CDR2 is YNNKEL (reference sequence). This CDR3 spans 11 amino acids. The CDR3 coding sequence is TGTGCCAGCAGCCAGTCGTATGGCTACACCTTC. Amino acids: CASSQSYGYTF.

The rearrangement uses TRBV7-2 and TRBJ1-1, with D unresolved. Germline CDR1 reads SGHTA; CDR2 reads FQGNSA. CDR3 length: 14 amino acids. Trimming shortened V by 8 bases and J by 1 base, and 14 bases separated the two germline ends. CDR3 residues: CASRLAAGNTEAFF. CDR3 bases: TGTGCCAGCCGACTCGCGGCGGGGAACACTGAAGCTTTCTTT.

The chain combines TRBV9 with TRBJ2-3; 7 positions match TRBD2. V was clipped by 0 bases and J by 1 base; unmatched bases: 8. The CDR3 is 17 residues long. The germline CDR1 and CDR2 sequences are SGDLS and YYNGEE. CDR3 DNA sequence: TGTGCCAGCAGCGTAGCCCCCTCTGGGGGGGGCACAGATACGCAGTATTTT. This codes for CASSVAPSGGGTDTQYF.

V usage is TRBV7-9 and J usage is TRBJ1-1; TRBD1 matches at 9 bases. The CDR3 sequence is 14 residues long. Germline values: CDR1 SEHNR, CDR2 FQNEAQ (reference sequence). Trimming took 5 bases from V and 4 from J; bases not matched to a gene: 5. Here the CDR3 DNA reads TGTGCCAGCAGCCGGGACAGGGCCGGCACTGAAGCTTTCTTT. The encoded protein is CASSRDRAGTEAFF.

This chain links TRBV6-5 with TRBJ2-2; 9 positions agree with TRBD1. This CDR3 spans 15 amino acids. Germline-derived CDR1 and CDR2 are MNHEY and SVGAGI. Trimming at V came to 4 bases and at J to 1 base, leaving 1 base not matched to a gene. The DNA for the CDR3 is TGTGCCAGCAGTTCGGGACAGGGGAACACCGGGGAGCTGTTTTTT. Amino acid sequence: CASSSGQGNTGELFF.

The J gene is TRBJ1-2, the V gene TRBV7-3; D is unresolved. V lost 5 bases to trimming and J lost 8 bases, with 15 bases between them. The germline CDR1 and CDR2 sequences are SGHTA and FQGTGA. The CDR3 covers 13 residues. The CDR3 DNA follows: TGTGCCAGCAGCATAGACGGAGAGGGAGGCTACACCTTC. This sequence encodes CASSIDGEGGYTF.

The rearrangement links TRBV30 to TRBJ1-5; 8 bases are shared with TRBD1. This CDR3 contains 14 residues. Per the germline V gene, CDR1 is GTSNPN and CDR2 is SVGIG (reference sequence). V was pared by 4 bases and J by 4 bases, with 6 bases of the junction left unmatched. The CDR3 coding sequence is TGTGCCTGGATGCCGACAGGGGATAATCAGCCCCAGCATTTT. The encoded protein is CAWMPTGDNQPQHF.

The chain uses TRBV4-2 and TRBJ1-5, with a weak D call TRBD1 (6 bases). Germline V gives CDR1 LGHNA, CDR2 YNFKEQ. V lost 0 bases to trimming and J lost 2 bases, with 14 bases between them. This CDR3 region has 17 residues. CDR3 loop: CASSQDRAGVGNQPQHF. Written as DNA, the CDR3 is TGTGCCAGCAGCCAAGATAGGGCAGGGGTTGGCAATCAGCCCCAGCATTTT.

The rearrangement links TRBV5-1 to TRBJ1-6; no reliable D call. With 2 bases removed from V and 5 bases from J, the gap between germline ends came to 8 bases. Germline assignment: CDR1 SGHRS and CDR2 YFSETQ. The CDR3 loop spans 14 amino acids. CDR3 coding DNA: TGCGCCAGCAGCTTACAAGGAGATAATTCACCCCTCCACTTT. Translated: CASSLQGDNSPLHF.

The chain recombines TRBV7-2 with TRBJ1-3, with D perhaps matching TRBD1 (5 bases). This CDR3 spans 15 amino acids. The germline V gene has CDR1 SGHTA and CDR2 FQGNSA. The V and J ends lost 8 bases and 5 bases respectively, with 19 bases between them. CDR3 sequence: CASLEGALGRNTIYF. CDR3 in DNA: TGTGCCAGCCTGGAAGGGGCATTGGGAAGAAACACCATATATTTT. The full variable domain, its missing parts supplied by reference TRBV7-2 and TRBJ1-3, is GAGVSQSPSNKVTEKGKDVELRCDPISGHTALYWYRQSLGQGLEFLIYFQGNSAPDKSGLPSDRFSAERTGGSVSTLTIQRTQQEDSAVYLCASLEGALGRNTIYFGEGSWLTVV.

Only a few counts were recorded for this clone. The genes are TRBV29-1 and TRBJ1-1, with D unresolved. Between the trimmed V and J ends, which lost 7 bases and 0 bases, there was a span of 12 bases. This CDR3 is built from 13 residues. Germline assignment: CDR1 SQVTM and CDR2 ANQGSEA. CDR3 residues: CSAQHSMNTEAFF. CDR3 DNA: TGCAGCGCCCAACACAGCATGAACACTGAAGCTTTCTTT.

J is TRBJ2-7 and V is TRBV6-5, with D possibly being TRBD2 (5 bases). The V gene's germline CDR1 is MNHEY and CDR2 SVGAGI. V lost 5 bases and J lost 4, with 9 bases in between. The CDR3 sequence is 12 residues long. The CDR3 DNA is TGTGCCAGCAGTCCGACTATTTACGAGCAGTACTTC. Translated: CASSPTIYEQYF.

In DNA form, the CDR3 reads TGTGCCAGCAGTTCCACTGCAGATACGCAGTATTTT. This sequence encodes CASSSTADTQYF. The chain uses TRBV6-5 and TRBJ2-3; no firm D call. From germline, CDR1 is MNHEY and CDR2 SVGAGI. The CDR3 totals 12 residues. V shed 4 bases and J shed 4 bases, with 6 bases lying between them.

There are a few counts of this clone. V usage is TRBV3-1 (or the pseudogene TRBV3-2) and J usage is TRBJ1-1, with D perhaps TRBD1 (6 bases). There are 16 residues in the CDR3. Germline V gives CDR1 LGHDT, CDR2 YNNKEL (reference sequence). V was shortened by 7 bases and J by 1 base, with 19 bases between the two germline ends. The CDR3 loop reads CASTATQGLGNTEAFF. CDR3 sequence (DNA): TGTGCCAGCACCGCGACCCAGGGGCTCGGGAACACTGAAGCTTTCTTT.

This rearrangement joins TRBV5-4 to TRBJ2-2; 7 bases are shared with TRBD1. The CDR3 runs 15 residues. Germline V gene sequence: CDR1 SGHNT, CDR2 YYREEE (reference sequence). Trimming cost V 1 base and J 8 bases; bases outside gene matches: 8. The CDR3 DNA follows: TGTGCCAGCAGCTTGATAGACAGGGACGCGGGGGAGCTGTTTTTT. Translated: CASSLIDRDAGELFF. Full variable domain (remainder filled in from reference TRBV5-4 and TRBJ2-2): ETGVTQSPTHLIKTRGQQVTLRCSSQSGHNTVSWYQQALGQGPQFIFQYYREEENGRGNFPPRFSGLQFPNYSSELNVNALELDDSALYLCASSLIDRDAGELFFGEGSRLTVL.

This clone was recorded a few times. The chain has TRBV10-3 and TRBJ1-6; D not certain. Germline V gives CDR1 ENHRY, CDR2 SYGVKD. V was cut by 2 bases and J by 4 bases, with 3 bases left in between. The CDR3 is 13 residues long. CDR3 sequence (DNA): TGTGCCATCAGTGAGGTATATAATTCACCCCTCCACTTT. Translated, it gives CAISEVYNSPLHF.

The chain joins TRBV5-1 to TRBJ1-1; D gene ambiguous. The CDR3 contains 13 residues. Looked up from germline, CDR1 is SGHRS and CDR2 is YFSETQ. Trimming pared 0 bases from V and 1 base from J, leaving 4 bases between. The CDR3 DNA reads as TGCGCCAGCAGCTTGGAACAGAACACTGAAGCTTTCTTT. Residues: CASSLEQNTEAFF.

This chain connects TRBV9 to TRBJ1-4; unclear D gene. The germline V gene has CDR1 SGDLS and CDR2 YYNGEE. Deletions cut 4 bases from V and 4 bases from J, with 14 bases between. The CDR3 is 15 residues long. The CDR3 DNA reads as TGTGCCAGCAGCCCCGGCGCGGGTATTAATGAAAAACTGTTTTTT. Translating it yields CASSPGAGINEKLFF.